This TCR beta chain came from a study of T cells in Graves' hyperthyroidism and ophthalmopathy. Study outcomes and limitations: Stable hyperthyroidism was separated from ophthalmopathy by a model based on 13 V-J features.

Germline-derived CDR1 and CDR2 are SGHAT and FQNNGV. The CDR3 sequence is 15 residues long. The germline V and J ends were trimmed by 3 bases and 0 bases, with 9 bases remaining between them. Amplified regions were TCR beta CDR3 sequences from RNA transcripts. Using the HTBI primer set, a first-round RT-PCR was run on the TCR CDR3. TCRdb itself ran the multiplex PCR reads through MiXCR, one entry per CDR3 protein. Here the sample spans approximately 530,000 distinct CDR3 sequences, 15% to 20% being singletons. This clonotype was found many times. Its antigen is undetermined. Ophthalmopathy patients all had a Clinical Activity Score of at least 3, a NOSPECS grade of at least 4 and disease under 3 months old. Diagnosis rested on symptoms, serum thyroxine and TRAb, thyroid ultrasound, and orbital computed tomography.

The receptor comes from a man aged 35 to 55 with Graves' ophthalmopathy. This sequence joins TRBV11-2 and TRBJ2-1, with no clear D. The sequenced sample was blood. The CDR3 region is CASSFDISSYNEQFF. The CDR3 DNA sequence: TGTGCCAGCAGCTTCGACATCAGCTCCTACAATGAGCAGTTCTTC.